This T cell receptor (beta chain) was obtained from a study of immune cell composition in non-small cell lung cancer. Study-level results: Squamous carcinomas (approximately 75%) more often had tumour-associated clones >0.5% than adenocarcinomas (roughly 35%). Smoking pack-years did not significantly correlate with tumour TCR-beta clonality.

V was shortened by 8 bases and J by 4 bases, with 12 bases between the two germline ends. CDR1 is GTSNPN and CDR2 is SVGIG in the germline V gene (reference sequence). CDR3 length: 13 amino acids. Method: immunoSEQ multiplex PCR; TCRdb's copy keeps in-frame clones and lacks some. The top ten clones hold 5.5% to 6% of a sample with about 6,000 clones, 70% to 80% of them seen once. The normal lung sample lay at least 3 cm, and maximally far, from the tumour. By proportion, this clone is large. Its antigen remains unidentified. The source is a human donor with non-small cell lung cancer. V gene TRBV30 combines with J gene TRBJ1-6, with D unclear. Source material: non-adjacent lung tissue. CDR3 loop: CAANGEYNSPLHF. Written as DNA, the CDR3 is TGTGCCGCGAATGGGGAGTATAATTCACCCCTCCACTTT.